This T cell receptor beta chain was identified in a study of Tregs in tolerant kidney transplant recipients. The CDR3 length is 15 residues. Trimming took off 2 bases at V and 1 base at J, with 9 bases between the two ends. Per the germline V gene, CDR1 is ENHRY and CDR2 is SYGVKD. The method was immunoSEQ multiplex PCR; TCRdb's version includes in-frame clones alone and lacks a portion of them. Seen here are 200,000 to 300,000 clones, about 86% observed once, and the top ten hold roughly 0.67%. The chain employs TRBV10-3 and TRBJ1-3; D unresolved. Sequenced input: CD4+ T cells from blood. This clonotype was sampled from a human donor in good health. The CDR3, as DNA: TGTGCCATCAGTGAGCAGTGGTTTTCTGGAAACACCATATATTTT. Protein sequence: CAISEQWFSGNTIYF.